The 27 T cell receptor beta chains below all came from one sample that was sequenced in a study of T cell changes during pregnancy in multiple sclerosis. Profiled with immunoSEQ multiplex PCR; TCRdb holds only in-frame clones, not every one. Of some 64,000 clones in the sample, roughly 90% were seen once. The sample here was peripheral blood, taken in the first trimester of pregnancy. These receptors were obtained from a female donor in good health, enrolled as a control in a pregnancy study.

V is TRBV5-1 and J is TRBJ2-2; D call uncertain. Per germline, CDR1 SGHRS and CDR2 YFSETQ. Trimming took off 2 bases at V and 1 base at J, with 12 bases between the two ends. The CDR3 extends over 16 amino acids. This CDR3 reads CASSLVSQKNTGELFF. The CDR3 region has the DNA TGCGCCAGCAGCTTAGTTTCTCAGAAGAACACCGGGGAGCTGTTTTTT.

The chain employs TRBV2 and TRBJ1-2; 9 nucleotides align to TRBD1. This CDR3 spans 16 amino acids. V dropped 6 bases and J dropped 3; count of bases not matched to a gene: 11. Germline V gene sequence: CDR1 SNHLY, CDR2 FYNNEI. CDR3 amino acids: CASRGTGTGSHYGYTF. CDR3 sequence (DNA): TGTGCCAGCAGGGGCACCGGGACAGGGAGTCACTATGGCTACACCTTC.

This chain joins TRBV5-1 and TRBJ2-5; 9 positions match TRBD1. Germline assignment: CDR1 SGHRS and CDR2 YFSETQ. The CDR3 has 16 residues. With 1 base clipped from V and 2 bases from J, the junction kept 6 bases outside the gene matches. The CDR3 loop is CASSLMTGGSQETQYF. CDR3 sequence (DNA): TGCGCCAGCAGCTTGATGACAGGGGGTTCACAAGAGACCCAGTACTTC.

This clone occurred once. Other DNA sequences from this sample encode an identical CDR3 as well. This chain connects TRBV19 to TRBJ1-5; possible D gene TRBD1, 5 bases. Germline lookup yields CDR1 LNHDA and CDR2 SQIVND (reference sequence). Deletions cut 8 bases from V and 4 bases from J, with 18 bases between. CDR3 size: 15 residues. The CDR3 loop reads CASRAGGPRNQPQHF. The CDR3, as DNA: TGTGCCAGTCGGGCGGGGGGTCCCAGAAATCAGCCCCAGCATTTT.

The CDR3 nucleotides read TGTGCCAGCAGCTCTGAGACATACAATTACTACGAGCAGTACTTC. Translation: CASSSETYNYYEQYF. This chain links TRBV7-9 with TRBJ2-7; D gene unclear. Germline V lookup: CDR1 SEHNR, CDR2 FQNEAQ (reference sequence). The CDR3 runs 15 residues. Trimming removed 4 bases at V and 3 bases at J, with 16 bases between.

This sequence joins TRBV7-9 and TRBJ1-2, with D uncertain. The CDR3 is 15 residues long. Trimming took off 4 bases at V and 0 bases at J, with 12 bases between the two ends. CDR1 is SEHNR and CDR2 is FQNEAQ in the germline V gene (reference sequence). The CDR3 DNA reads TGTGCCAGCAGCTCCGAGGGCGCAGCTAACTATGGCTACACCTTC. Translated: CASSSEGAANYGYTF.

The chain joins TRBV6-1 to TRBJ2-5; a possible D gene is TRBD2 (5 bases). The CDR3 consists of 15 residues. The V gene lost 2 bases and the J gene lost 7 bases, with 17 bases spanning the gap. In germline, CDR1 is MNHNS, CDR2 SASEGT. CDR3 nucleotide sequence: TGTGCCAGCAGTGAACGATTGGTGGGAGTCGGGACCCAGTACTTC. This encodes CASSERLVGVGTQYF.

The chain employs TRBV6-6 and TRBJ2-5; D perhaps matches TRBD2 (5 bases). Germline-derived CDR1 and CDR2 are MNHNY and SVGAGI (reference sequence). V dropped 6 bases and J dropped 4 bases, with 18 bases sitting between them. This CDR3 is 15 amino acids long. CDR3 in amino acids: CASSSPRLRGETQYF. DNA for the CDR3: TGTGCCAGCAGCTCCCCTCGACTCCGGGGAGAGACCCAGTACTTC.

The V and J genes are TRBV28 and TRBJ1-1; TRBD1 matches 8 bases. After removal of 6 bases from V and 5 bases from J, the junction contained 14 bases not matched to a gene. This CDR3 region has 16 residues. Germline assignment: CDR1 MDHEN and CDR2 SYDVKM. The CDR3: CASRLVYPGGSTEAFF. The CDR3 nucleotides read TGTGCCAGCAGACTCGTTTATCCAGGGGGCTCGACTGAAGCTTTCTTT.

The chain is built from TRBV5-4 and TRBJ1-3; TRBD1 matches at 7 bases. The CDR3 is made up of 15 amino acids. The V gene end was trimmed by 2 bases and the J gene end by 0 bases; junction bases not matched to a gene: 2. CDR1 and CDR2 (germline): SGHNT, YYREEE (reference sequence). The CDR3 is CASSLGGSSGNTIYF. CDR3 nucleotides: TGTGCCAGCAGCTTAGGGGGCTCCTCTGGAAACACCATATATTTT.

The V and J genes are TRBV9 and TRBJ1-4, with D tentatively TRBD1 (6 bases). The CDR3 length is 17 residues. Trimming took off 3 bases at V and 0 bases at J, with 15 bases between the two ends. Per germline, CDR1 SGDLS and CDR2 YYNGEE. CDR3 region: CASSGSGGQATNEKLFF. The CDR3 nucleotides read TGTGCCAGCAGCGGTAGTGGGGGCCAAGCAACTAATGAAAAACTGTTTTTT. The full variable domain, its missing parts supplied by reference TRBV9 and TRBJ1-4, is DSGVTQTPKHLITATGQRVTLRCSPRSGDLSVYWYQQSLDQGLQFLIQYYNGEERAKGNILERFSAQQFPDLHSELNLSSLELGDSALYFCASSGSGGQATNEKLFFGSGTQLSVL.

This clone appeared many times. The V call is TRBV15, the J call TRBJ2-1; 11 bases line up with TRBD1. The CDR3 length is 15 residues. Germline V CDR1 and CDR2: LNHNV, YYDKDF (reference sequence). Germline trimming cut 3 bases from V and 3 bases from J; bases unmatched to any gene: 1. The CDR3, as DNA: TGTGCCACCAGCAGCGGGACAGGGGGCTACAATGAGCAGTTCTTC. Translated: CATSSGTGGYNEQFF.

The chain uses TRBV5-4 and TRBJ2-5; D gene ambiguous. V was cut by 0 bases and J by 7 bases, with 4 bases left in between. Germline CDR1 is SGHNT and CDR2 is YYREEE (reference sequence). The CDR3 has 11 residues. CDR3 nucleotides: TGTGCCAGCAGCTTGGGAGGGACCCAGTACTTC. Protein product: CASSLGGTQYF.

The gene calls are TRBV5-5 and TRBJ1-1, with a possible D match to TRBD1 (5 bases). This CDR3 is built from 14 residues. From germline, CDR1 is SGHKS and CDR2 YYEKEE (reference sequence). With 1 base removed from V and 7 bases from J, the gap between germline ends came to 14 bases. The CDR3 sequence is CASSLTGSRGEAFF. The CDR3 DNA reads TGTGCCAGCAGCTTGACCGGGAGTAGGGGTGAAGCTTTCTTT.

The count of this clone is one. The V and J genes are TRBV9 and TRBJ2-1; D may be TRBD1 (6 bases). The CDR3 spans 12 residues. The V end lost 4 bases, the J end lost 7 bases, and 9 bases lay between the germline ends. Germline V gene sequence: CDR1 SGDLS, CDR2 YYNGEE. CDR3 nucleotides: TGTGCCAGCAGCCACAGGGAAAATGAGCAGTTCTTC. Its translation is CASSHRENEQFF.

The gene calls are TRBV5-1 and TRBJ2-3; 11 nucleotides line up with TRBD2. CDR3 length: 14 residues. The germline gives CDR1 SGHRS, CDR2 YFSETQ. Germline trimming cut 2 bases from V and 6 bases from J; bases unmatched to any gene: 2. The CDR3 here is CASSFPSGGDTQYF. In nucleotides, the CDR3 is TGCGCCAGCAGCTTCCCTAGCGGGGGGGATACGCAGTATTTT. The full variable domain, in which reference TRBV5-1 and TRBJ2-3 provide the parts outside the CDR3, is KAGVTQTPRYLIKTRGQQVTLSCSPISGHRSVSWYQQTPGQGLQFLFEYFSETQRNKGNFPGRFSGRQFSNSRSEMNVSTLELGDSALYLCASSFPSGGDTQYFGPGTRLTVL.

Here the CDR3 reads CSVRQGTGANEKLFF. The CDR3 DNA sequence: TGCAGCGTAAGACAGGGGACGGGAGCTAATGAAAAACTGTTTTTT. V usage is TRBV29-1 and J usage is TRBJ1-4; 8 positions agree with TRBD1. The CDR3 spans 15 residues. After removal of 6 bases from V and 3 bases from J, the junction contained 9 bases not matched to a gene. Germline lookup yields CDR1 SQVTM and CDR2 ANQGSEA.

The J gene is TRBJ2-1, the V gene TRBV11-2, with 8 bases lining up with TRBD2. V lost 1 base, J lost 6 bases, and 2 bases stayed unmatched. In germline, CDR1 is SGHAT, CDR2 FQNNGV. The CDR3 sequence is 14 residues long. The CDR3 loop is CASSLAAGANEQFF. For the CDR3, the DNA is TGTGCCAGCAGCTTAGCAGCGGGAGCCAATGAGCAGTTCTTC.

The rearrangement joins TRBV6-5 to TRBJ1-2; D is possibly TRBD1 (5 bases). The CDR3 is 16 amino acids. The ends were cut back, 0 bases at V and 4 bases at J, with 15 bases in the middle. Germline-derived CDR1 and CDR2 are MNHEY and SVGAGI. CDR3 DNA sequence: TGTGCCAGCAGTTACTCGGTAAGACAGTTATTCTATGGCTACACCTTC. Its translation is CASSYSVRQLFYGYTF.

V is TRBV2 and J is TRBJ2-3, with unresolved D. The V end was cut by 4 bases, the J end by 5 bases, with 4 bases between. Germline CDR1 reads SNHLY; CDR2 reads FYNNEI. CDR3 length: 11 amino acids. CDR3 in DNA: TGTGCCAGCAGTGCCCGAGATACGCAGTATTTT. Encoded protein: CASSARDTQYF.

The rearrangement uses TRBV6-7 and TRBJ1-1, with TRBD1 matching over 11 bases. TRBV6-7 is given ORF status, its function remaining uncertain. The length of the CDR3 is 15 residues. With 0 bases clipped from V and 4 bases from J, the junction kept 1 base outside the gene matches. The CDR3 sequence: CASSYSDRGRTEAFF. The DNA for the CDR3 is TGTGCCAGCAGTTACTCGGACAGGGGGCGCACTGAAGCTTTCTTT.

This chain connects TRBV18 to TRBJ2-1; 11 bases are shared with TRBD1. This CDR3 has 17 amino acids. V lost 1 base and J lost 10; bases outside the gene matches: 12. Germline V CDR1 and CDR2: KGHSH, LQKENI. CDR3 bases: TGTGCCAGCTCACCACAATGGGTCGGGACAGGGGGATCGGAGCAGTTCTTC. Translation: CASSPQWVGTGGSEQFF.

A note on this clone: Other nucleotide sequences from this sample produce the same CDR3. This sequence joins TRBV7-2 and TRBJ2-7; TRBD2 matches 7 bases. Germline V gives CDR1 SGHTA, CDR2 FQGNSA. The trim removed 3 bases at V and 2 bases at J, leaving 4 bases unmatched. CDR3 length equals 14 residues. CDR3 in amino acids: CASSFPGGTYEQYF. CDR3 coding DNA: TGTGCCAGCAGCTTCCCGGGGGGTACCTACGAGCAGTACTTC.

The rearrangement joins TRBV7-2 to TRBJ1-1; 7 nucleotides align to TRBD1. The V gene end was trimmed by 3 bases and the J gene end by 0 bases; junction bases not matched to a gene: 4. CDR1 and CDR2 from the germline V gene are SGHTA and FQGNSA. CDR3 length: 15 amino acids. The CDR3 DNA reads TGTGCCAGCAGCTTGGCGACAGGGTTGAACACTGAAGCTTTCTTT. It yields the protein CASSLATGLNTEAFF.

This chain joins TRBV6-5 and TRBJ1-2; D is unclear. With 3 bases removed from V and 4 bases from J, the gap between germline ends came to 12 bases. The V gene's germline CDR1 is MNHEY and CDR2 SVGAGI. The CDR3 has 14 residues. The CDR3 protein is CASSYGRSSYGYTF. CDR3 nucleotides: TGTGCCAGCAGTTATGGGAGGAGTAGCTATGGCTACACCTTC.

This clone was seen just once. This chain uses TRBV18 with TRBJ1-2, with D uncertain. Deletions cut 3 bases from V and 3 bases from J, with 8 bases between. The CDR3 totals 13 residues. The germline gives CDR1 KGHSH, CDR2 LQKENI. The CDR3 region has the DNA TGTGCCAGCTCACCTAGCAGTTACTATGGCTACACCTTC. The encoded protein is CASSPSSYYGYTF.

V gene TRBV11-1 combines with J gene TRBJ1-1; D gene uncertain. V lost 5 bases to trimming and J lost 2 bases, with 18 bases between them. Germline CDR1 is SGHAT and CDR2 is FQDESV (reference sequence). The CDR3 covers 16 residues. CDR3 in DNA: TGTGCCAGCAGCCTTAATCCCGGAAGACTTAACACTGAAGCTTTCTTT. This gives the protein CASSLNPGRLNTEAFF.